A single T cell receptor beta chain is shown here with its context. TCRdb's table, derived via immunoSEQ multiplex PCR, lists solely in-frame clones and lacks some. The sample has fewer than 95,000 clones; roughly 94% are singletons. The data belong to a study of technical replicates of blood from a few donors. The CDR3 has 15 amino acids. Germline values: CDR1 SGHKS, CDR2 YYEKEE (reference sequence). V dropped 4 bases and J dropped 2 bases, with 14 bases sitting between them. The sequence came from a human donor in good health. The rearrangement joins TRBV5-5 to TRBJ2-3; D not resolved. Material: T cells isolated from PBMCs. Here the CDR3 DNA reads TGTGCCAGCAGCCTATCCCCGTTGAACACAGATACGCAGTATTTT. Encoded protein: CASSLSPLNTDTQYF.